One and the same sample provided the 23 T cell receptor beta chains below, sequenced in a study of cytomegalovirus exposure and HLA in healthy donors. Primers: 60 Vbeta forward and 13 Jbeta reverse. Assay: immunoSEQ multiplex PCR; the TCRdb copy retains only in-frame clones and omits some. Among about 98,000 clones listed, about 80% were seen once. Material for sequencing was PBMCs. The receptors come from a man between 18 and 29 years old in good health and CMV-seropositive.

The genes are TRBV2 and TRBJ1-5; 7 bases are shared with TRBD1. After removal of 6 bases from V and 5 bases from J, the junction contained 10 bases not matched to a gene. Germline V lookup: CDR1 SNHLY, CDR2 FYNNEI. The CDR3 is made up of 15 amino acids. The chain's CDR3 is CASREIRGQDQPQHF. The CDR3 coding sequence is TGTGCCAGCAGAGAGATTAGGGGGCAAGATCAGCCCCAGCATTTT. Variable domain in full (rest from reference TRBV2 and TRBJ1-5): EPEVTQTPSHQVTQMGQEVILRCVPISNHLYFYWYRQILGQKVEFLVSFYNNEISEKSEIFDDQFSVERPDGSNFTLKIRSTKLEDSAMYFCASREIRGQDQPQHFGDGTRLSIL.

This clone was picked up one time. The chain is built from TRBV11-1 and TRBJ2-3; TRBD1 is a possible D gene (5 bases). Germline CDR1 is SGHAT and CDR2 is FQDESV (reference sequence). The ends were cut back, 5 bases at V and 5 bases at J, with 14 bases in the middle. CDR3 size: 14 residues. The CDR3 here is CASSRAGMGDTQYF. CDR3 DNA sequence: TGTGCCAGCAGCCGGGCAGGGATGGGAGATACGCAGTATTTT.

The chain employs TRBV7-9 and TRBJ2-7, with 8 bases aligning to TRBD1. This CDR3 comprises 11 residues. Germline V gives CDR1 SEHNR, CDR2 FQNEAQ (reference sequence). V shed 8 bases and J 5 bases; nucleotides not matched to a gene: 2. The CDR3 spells CASGQGHEQYF. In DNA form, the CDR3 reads TGTGCCAGCGGACAGGGTCACGAGCAGTACTTC.

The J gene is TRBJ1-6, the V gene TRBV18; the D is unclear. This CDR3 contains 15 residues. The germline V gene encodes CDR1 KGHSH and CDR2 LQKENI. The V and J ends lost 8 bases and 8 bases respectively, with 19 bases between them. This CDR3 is CASQLEDLSDSPLHF. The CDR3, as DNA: TGTGCCAGCCAGCTGGAGGACCTTTCGGATTCACCCCTCCACTTT.

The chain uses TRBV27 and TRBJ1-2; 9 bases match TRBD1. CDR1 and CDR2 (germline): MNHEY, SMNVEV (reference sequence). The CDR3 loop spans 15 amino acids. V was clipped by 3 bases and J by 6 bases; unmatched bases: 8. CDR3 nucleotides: TGTGCCAGCAGTTTTTCCGGGACAGGGATTAATGGCTACACCTTC. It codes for CASSFSGTGINGYTF.

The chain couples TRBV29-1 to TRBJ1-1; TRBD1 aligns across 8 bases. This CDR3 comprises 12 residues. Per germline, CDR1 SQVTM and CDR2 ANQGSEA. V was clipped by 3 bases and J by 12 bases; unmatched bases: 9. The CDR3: CSVEAGGGWTFF. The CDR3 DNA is TGCAGCGTTGAGGCAGGGGGCGGTTGGACTTTCTTT. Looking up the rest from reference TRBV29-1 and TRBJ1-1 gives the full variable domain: SAVISQKPSRDICQRGTSLTIQCQVDSQVTMMFWYRQQPGQSLTLIATANQGSEATYESGFVIDKFPISRPNLTFSTLTVSNMSPEDSSIYLCSVEAGGGWTFFGQGTRLTVV.

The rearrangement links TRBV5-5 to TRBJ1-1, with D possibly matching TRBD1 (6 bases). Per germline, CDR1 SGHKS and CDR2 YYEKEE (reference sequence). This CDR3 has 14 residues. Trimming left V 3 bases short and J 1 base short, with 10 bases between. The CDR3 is CASSSGQKNTEAFF. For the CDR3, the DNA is TGTGCCAGCAGCTCTGGACAGAAGAACACTGAAGCTTTCTTT.

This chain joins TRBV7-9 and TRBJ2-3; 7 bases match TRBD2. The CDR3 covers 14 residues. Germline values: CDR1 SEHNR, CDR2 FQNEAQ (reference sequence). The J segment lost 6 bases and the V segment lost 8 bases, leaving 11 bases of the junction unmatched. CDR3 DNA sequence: TGTGCCAGCTCCCTACAAGCGGGATGGGATACGCAGTATTTT. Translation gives CASSLQAGWDTQYF. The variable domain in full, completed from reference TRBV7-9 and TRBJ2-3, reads DTGVSQNPRHKITKRGQNVTFRCDPISEHNRLYWYRQTLGQGPEFLTYFQNEAQLEKSRLLSDRFSAERPKGSFSTLEIQRTEQGDSAMYLCASSLQAGWDTQYFGPGTRLTVL.

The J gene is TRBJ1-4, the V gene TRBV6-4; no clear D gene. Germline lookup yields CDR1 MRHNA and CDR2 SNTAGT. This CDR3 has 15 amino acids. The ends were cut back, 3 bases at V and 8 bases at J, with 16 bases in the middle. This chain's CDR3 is CASSEGSASGEKLFF. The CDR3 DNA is TGTGCCAGCAGTGAAGGGTCAGCAAGCGGGGAAAAACTGTTTTTT.

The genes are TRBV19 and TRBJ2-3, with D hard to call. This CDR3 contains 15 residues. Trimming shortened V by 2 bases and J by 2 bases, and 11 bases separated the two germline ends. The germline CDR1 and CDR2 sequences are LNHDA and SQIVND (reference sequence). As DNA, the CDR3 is TGTGCCAGTAGTATATCAGTCTTAAACACAGATACGCAGTATTTT. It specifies CASSISVLNTDTQYF. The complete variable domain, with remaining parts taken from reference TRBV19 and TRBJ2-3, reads DGGITQSPKYLFRKEGQNVTLSCEQNLNHDAMYWYRQDPGQGLRLIYYSQIVNDFQKGDIAEGYSVSREKKESFPLTVTSAQKNPTAFYLCASSISVLNTDTQYFGPGTRLTVL.

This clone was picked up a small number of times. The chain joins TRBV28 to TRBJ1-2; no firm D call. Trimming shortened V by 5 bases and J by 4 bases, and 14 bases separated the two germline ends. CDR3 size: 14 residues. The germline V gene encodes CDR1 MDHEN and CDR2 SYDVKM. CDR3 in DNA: TGTGCCAGCAGTCTACCACGTATCTTCTATGGCTACACCTTC. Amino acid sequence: CASSLPRIFYGYTF.

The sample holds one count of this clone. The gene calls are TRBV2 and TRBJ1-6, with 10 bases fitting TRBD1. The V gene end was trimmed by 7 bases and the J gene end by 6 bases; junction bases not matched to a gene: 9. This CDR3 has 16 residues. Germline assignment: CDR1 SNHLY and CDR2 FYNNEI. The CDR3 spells CASNPGDRGSNSPLHF. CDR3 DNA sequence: TGTGCCAGCAACCCAGGGGACAGGGGATCTAATTCACCCCTCCACTTT.

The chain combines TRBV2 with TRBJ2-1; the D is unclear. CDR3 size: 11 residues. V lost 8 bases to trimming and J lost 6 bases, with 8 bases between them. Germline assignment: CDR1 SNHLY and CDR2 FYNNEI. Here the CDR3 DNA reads TGTGCCAGCGGCCCCGCCAATGAGCAGTTCTTC. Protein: CASGPANEQFF. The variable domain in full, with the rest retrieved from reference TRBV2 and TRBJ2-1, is EPEVTQTPSHQVTQMGQEVILRCVPISNHLYFYWYRQILGQKVEFLVSFYNNEISEKSEIFDDQFSVERPDGSNFTLKIRSTKLEDSAMYFCASGPANEQFFGPGTRLTVL.

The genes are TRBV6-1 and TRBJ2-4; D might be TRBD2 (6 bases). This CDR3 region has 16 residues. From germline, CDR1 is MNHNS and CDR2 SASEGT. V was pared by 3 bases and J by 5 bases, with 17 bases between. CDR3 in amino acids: CASSEDQGGLQNIQYF. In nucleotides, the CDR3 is TGTGCCAGCAGTGAGGACCAGGGAGGTTTGCAAAACATTCAGTACTTC.

DNA for the CDR3: TGCAGCGTTAGAGGACTAGCGGGGGACTACTACGAGCAGTACTTC. Translation: CSVRGLAGDYYEQYF. The chain carries TRBV29-1 and TRBJ2-7; 13 nucleotides match TRBD2. This CDR3 comprises 15 residues. The germline gives CDR1 SQVTM, CDR2 ANQGSEA. With V trimmed by 5 bases and J by 3 bases, 7 bases remained unmatched.

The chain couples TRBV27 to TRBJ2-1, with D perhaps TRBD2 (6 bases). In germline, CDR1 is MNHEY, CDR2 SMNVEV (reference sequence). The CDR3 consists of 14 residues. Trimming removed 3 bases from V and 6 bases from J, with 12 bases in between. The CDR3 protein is CASSFRGAGNEQFF. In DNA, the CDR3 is TGTGCCAGCAGTTTCCGCGGGGCCGGCAATGAGCAGTTCTTC.

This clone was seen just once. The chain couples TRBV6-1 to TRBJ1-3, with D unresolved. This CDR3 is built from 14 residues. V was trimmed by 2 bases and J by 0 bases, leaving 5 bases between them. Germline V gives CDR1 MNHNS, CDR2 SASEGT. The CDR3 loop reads CASSEISSGNTIYF. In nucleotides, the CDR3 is TGTGCCAGCAGTGAAATTAGCTCTGGAAACACCATATATTTT.

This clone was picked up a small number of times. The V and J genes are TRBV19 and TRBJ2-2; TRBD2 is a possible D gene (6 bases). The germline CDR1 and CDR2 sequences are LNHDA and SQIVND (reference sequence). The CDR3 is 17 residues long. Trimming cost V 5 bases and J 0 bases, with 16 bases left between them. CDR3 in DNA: TGTGCCAGTAGTCTTACGAGGGGACTGGCGAACACCGGGGAGCTGTTTTTT. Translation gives CASSLTRGLANTGELFF.

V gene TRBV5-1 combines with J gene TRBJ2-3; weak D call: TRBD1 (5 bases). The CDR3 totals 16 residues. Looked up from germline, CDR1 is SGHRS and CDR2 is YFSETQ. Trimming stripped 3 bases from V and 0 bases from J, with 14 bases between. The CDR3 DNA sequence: TGCGCCAGCAGCTGGACACTACTTGAAAGCACAGATACGCAGTATTTT. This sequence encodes CASSWTLLESTDTQYF.

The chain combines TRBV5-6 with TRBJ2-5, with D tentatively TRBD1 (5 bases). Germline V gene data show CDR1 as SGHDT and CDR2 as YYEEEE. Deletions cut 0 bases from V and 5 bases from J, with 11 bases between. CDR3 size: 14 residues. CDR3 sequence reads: CASSLAGAGETQYF. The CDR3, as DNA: TGTGCCAGCAGCTTGGCTGGGGCCGGGGAGACCCAGTACTTC.

The CDR3 DNA reads as TGTGCCTGGAGGTTCCAGCGCGAGCAGTACTTC. Amino acid sequence: CAWRFQREQYF. The V and J genes are TRBV30 and TRBJ2-7, with D uncertain. The V end lost 3 bases, the J end lost 6 bases, and 9 bases lay between the germline ends. The CDR3 has 11 amino acids. Per the germline V gene, CDR1 is GTSNPN and CDR2 is SVGIG (reference sequence).

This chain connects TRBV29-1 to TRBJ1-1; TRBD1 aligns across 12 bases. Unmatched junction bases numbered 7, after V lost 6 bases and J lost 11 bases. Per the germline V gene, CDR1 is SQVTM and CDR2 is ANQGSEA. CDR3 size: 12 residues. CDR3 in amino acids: CSVPGQGAGAFF. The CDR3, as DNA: TGCAGCGTCCCGGGACAGGGGGCTGGGGCTTTCTTT.

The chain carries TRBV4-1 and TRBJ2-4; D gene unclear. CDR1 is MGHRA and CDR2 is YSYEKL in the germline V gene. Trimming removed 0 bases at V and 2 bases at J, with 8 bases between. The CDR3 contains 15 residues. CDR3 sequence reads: CASSQETSTKNIQYF. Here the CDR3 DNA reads TGCGCCAGCAGCCAAGAGACATCTACCAAAAACATTCAGTACTTC.